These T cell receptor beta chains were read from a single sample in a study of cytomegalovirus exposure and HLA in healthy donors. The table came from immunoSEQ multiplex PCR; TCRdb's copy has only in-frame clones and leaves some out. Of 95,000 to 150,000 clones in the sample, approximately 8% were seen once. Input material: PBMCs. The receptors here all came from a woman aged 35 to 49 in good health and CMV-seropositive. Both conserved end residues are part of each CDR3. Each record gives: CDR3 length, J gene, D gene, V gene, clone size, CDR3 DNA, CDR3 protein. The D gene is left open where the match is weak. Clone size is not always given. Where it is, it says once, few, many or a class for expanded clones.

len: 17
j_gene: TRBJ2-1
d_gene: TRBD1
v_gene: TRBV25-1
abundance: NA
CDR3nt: TGTGCCAGCAGTGATCGCCCGGGACAGGAAAACTACAATGAGCAGTTCTTC
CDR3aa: CASSDRPGQENYNEQFF

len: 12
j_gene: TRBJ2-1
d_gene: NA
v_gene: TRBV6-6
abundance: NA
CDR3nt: TGTGCCAGCAGTACGGGACAAGGAGAGCAGTTCTTC
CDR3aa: CASSTGQGEQFF

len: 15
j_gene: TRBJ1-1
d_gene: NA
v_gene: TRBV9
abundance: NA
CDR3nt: TGTGCCAGCAGCGTAGTAGCGGGAGGTAACACTGAAGCTTTCTTT
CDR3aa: CASSVVAGGNTEAFF

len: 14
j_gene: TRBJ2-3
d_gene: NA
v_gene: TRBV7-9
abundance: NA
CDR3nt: TGTGCCAGCAGTTTATGGGCGGGTACAGATACGCAGTATTTT
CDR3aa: CASSLWAGTDTQYF

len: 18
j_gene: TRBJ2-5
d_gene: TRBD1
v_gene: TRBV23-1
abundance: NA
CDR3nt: TGCGCCAGCAGTCAAGTTCCCAGGGGGCGCTTTAGTAAAGAGACCCAGTACTTC
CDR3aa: CASSQVPRGRFSKETQYF

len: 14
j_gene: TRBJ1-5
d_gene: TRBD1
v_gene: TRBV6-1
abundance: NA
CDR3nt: TGTGCCAGCAGTGGACAGGGGAACGTCGGAGCCCAGCATTTT
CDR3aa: CASSGQGNVGAQHF

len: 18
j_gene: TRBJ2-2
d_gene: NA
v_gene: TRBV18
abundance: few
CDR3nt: TGTGCCAGCTCACCGATCGGGAGTCTAGGGGCGAACACCGGGGAGCTGTTTTTT
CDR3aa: CASSPIGSLGANTGELFF

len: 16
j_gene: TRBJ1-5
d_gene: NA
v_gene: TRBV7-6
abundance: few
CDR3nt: TGTGCCAGCAGCACCGGACCTTCGGGGGGCAATCAGCCCCAGCATTTT
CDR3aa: CASSTGPSGGNQPQHF

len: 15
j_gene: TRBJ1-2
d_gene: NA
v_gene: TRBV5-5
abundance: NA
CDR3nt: TGTGCCAGCAGCTTGGGGGGACAACTGAACTATGGCTACACCTTC
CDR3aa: CASSLGGQLNYGYTF

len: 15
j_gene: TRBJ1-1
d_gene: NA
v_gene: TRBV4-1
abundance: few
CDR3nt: TGCGCCAGCAGCCAAGGTAGAGGGAGACGTGTTGAAGCTTTCTTT
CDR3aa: CASSQGRGRRVEAFF

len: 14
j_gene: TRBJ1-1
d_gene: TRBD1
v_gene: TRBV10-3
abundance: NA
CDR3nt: TGTGCCATCAGCAGACAGGGAGGGAACACTGAAGCTTTCTTT
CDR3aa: CAISRQGGNTEAFF

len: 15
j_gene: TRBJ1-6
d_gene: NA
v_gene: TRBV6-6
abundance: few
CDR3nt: TGTGCCAGCAGTTACGCGACAGCCGGGAATTCACCCCTCCACTTT
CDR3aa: CASSYATAGNSPLHF

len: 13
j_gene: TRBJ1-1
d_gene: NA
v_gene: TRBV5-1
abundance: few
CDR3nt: TGCGCCAGCAGCCACCAGGGGAAAACTGAAGCTTTCTTT
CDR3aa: CASSHQGKTEAFF

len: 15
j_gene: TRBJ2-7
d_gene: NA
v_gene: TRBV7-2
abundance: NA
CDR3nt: TGTGCCAGCAGCTTAGGAAAGCAGGGTTCCTACGAGCAGTACTTC
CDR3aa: CASSLGKQGSYEQYF

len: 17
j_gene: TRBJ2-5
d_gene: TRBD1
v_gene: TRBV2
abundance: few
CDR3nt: TGTGCCAGCAGGGGAAGGTTCCGGACAGGGGGCCGAGAGACCCAGTACTTC
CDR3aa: CASRGRFRTGGRETQYF

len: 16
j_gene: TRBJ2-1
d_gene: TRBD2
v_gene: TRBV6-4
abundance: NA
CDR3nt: TGTGCCAGCAGTGACTCCAACAGCGGGGACTACAATGAGCAGTTCTTC
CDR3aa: CASSDSNSGDYNEQFF

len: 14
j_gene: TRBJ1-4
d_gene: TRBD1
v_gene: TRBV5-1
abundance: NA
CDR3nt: TGCGCCAGCAGCTTGGACAGGGGGGAAGAAAAACTGTTTTTT
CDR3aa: CASSLDRGEEKLFF

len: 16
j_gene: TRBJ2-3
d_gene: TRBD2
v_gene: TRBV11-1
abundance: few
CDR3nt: TGTGCCAGCAGCCCCGAGAAGCGGGGGGGCCTTAAAACGCAGTATTTT
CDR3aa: CASSPEKRGGLKTQYF

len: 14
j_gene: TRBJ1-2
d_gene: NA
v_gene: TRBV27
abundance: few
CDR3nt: TGTGCCAGCAGTTTATTTGCAGGGGCCGATGGCTACACCTTC
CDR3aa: CASSLFAGADGYTF

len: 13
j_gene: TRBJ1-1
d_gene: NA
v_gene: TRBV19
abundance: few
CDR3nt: TGTGCCAGTAGTATTTCGTTGAACACTGAAGCTTTCTTT
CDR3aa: CASSISLNTEAFF

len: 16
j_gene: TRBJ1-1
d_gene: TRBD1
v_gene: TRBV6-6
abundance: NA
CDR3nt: TGTGCCAGCAGTTACCGCGACAGGGGGCCGGACGCTGAAGCTTTCTTT
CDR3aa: CASSYRDRGPDAEAFF

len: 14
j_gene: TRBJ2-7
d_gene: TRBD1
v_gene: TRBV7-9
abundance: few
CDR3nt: TGTGCCAGCAGCGCGGGGACAGGAGGTGTCGAGCAGTACTTC
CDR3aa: CASSAGTGGVEQYF

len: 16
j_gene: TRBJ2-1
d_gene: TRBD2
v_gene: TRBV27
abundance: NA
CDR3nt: TGTGCCAGCCGCTCTAGCGGGGGGGTTCCCTACAATGAGCAGTTCTTC
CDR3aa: CASRSSGGVPYNEQFF

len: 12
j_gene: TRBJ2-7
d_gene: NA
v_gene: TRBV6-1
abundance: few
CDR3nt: TGTGCCAGCGGGGCAAGCGCGAACGAGCAGTACTTC
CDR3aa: CASGASANEQYF